This note documents a single T cell receptor (beta chain) sequence. This entry is derived from a study of blood T cell repertoires in COVID-19. For the study at large: The United States, Italy and Spain were the sources of the acute and convalescent COVID-19 samples.

Germline CDR1 reads SGHAT; CDR2 reads FQNNGV. The CDR3 loop spans 13 amino acids. Between the trimmed V and J ends, which lost 3 bases and 10 bases, there was a span of 13 bases. The study counted Cohort 3 donors as recovered given two negative PCRs, clearance, or symptom resolution. Sequencing was performed with immunoSEQ multiplex PCR; in TCRdb, only in-frame clones are kept and a portion is missing. The sample records 280,000 or so clones, around 88% being singletons. This clonotype was sampled from a woman aged 40 to 55 who had recovered from COVID-19. J is TRBJ2-1 and V is TRBV11-2; weak D call: TRBD2 (6 bases). The sample was PBMCs or T cells enriched from blood (not recorded which). The CDR3 coding sequence is TGTGCCAGCAGCTTGATCGGGGGAAGGGAGCAGTTCTTC. This translates into CASSLIGGREQFF.